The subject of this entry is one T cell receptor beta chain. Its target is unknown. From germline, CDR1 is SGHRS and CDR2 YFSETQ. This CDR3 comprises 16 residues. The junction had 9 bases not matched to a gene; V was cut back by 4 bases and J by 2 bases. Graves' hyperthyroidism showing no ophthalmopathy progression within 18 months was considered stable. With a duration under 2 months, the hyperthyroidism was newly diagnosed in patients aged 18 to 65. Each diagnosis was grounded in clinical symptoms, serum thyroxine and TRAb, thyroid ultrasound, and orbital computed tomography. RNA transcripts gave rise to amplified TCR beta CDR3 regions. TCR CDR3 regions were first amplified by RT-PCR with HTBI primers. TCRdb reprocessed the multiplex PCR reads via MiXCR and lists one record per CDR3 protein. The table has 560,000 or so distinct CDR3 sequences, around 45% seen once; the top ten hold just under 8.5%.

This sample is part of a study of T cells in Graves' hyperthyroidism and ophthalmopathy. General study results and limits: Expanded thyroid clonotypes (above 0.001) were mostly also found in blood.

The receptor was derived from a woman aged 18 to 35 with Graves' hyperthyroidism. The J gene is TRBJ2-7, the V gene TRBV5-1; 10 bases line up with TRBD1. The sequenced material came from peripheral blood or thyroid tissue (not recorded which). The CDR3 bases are TGCGCCAGCAGCGCCGGGGGACAGGGGCCGACCTACGAGCAGTACTTC. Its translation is CASSAGGQGPTYEQYF.